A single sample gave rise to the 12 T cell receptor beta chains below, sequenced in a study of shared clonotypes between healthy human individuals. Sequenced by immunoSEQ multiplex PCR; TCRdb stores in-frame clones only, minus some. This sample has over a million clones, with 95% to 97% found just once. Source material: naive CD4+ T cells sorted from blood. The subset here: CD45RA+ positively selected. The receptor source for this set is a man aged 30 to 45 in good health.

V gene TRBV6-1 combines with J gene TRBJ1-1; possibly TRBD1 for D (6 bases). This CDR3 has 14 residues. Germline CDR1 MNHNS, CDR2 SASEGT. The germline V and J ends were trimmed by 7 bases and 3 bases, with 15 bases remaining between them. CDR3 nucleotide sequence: TGTGCCAGCACCTTCTTAGGGGGGGACACTGAAGCTTTCTTT. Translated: CASTFLGGDTEAFF.

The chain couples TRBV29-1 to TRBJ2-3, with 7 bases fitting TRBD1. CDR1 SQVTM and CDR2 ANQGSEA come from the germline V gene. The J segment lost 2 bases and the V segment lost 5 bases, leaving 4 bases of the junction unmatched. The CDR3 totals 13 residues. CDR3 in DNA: TGCAGCGTTCTACAGGGGAACACAGATACGCAGTATTTT. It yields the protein CSVLQGNTDTQYF.

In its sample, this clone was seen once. The CDR3 DNA is TGTGCCAGCTCACCAGGGGCCGCCTCAACTAATGAAAAACTGTTTTTT. It codes for CASSPGAASTNEKLFF. The chain links TRBV18 to TRBJ1-4, with TRBD1 as a possible D gene (5 bases). Germline values: CDR1 KGHSH, CDR2 LQKENI. V lost 2 bases and J lost 0, with 10 bases in between. The CDR3 is 16 amino acids.

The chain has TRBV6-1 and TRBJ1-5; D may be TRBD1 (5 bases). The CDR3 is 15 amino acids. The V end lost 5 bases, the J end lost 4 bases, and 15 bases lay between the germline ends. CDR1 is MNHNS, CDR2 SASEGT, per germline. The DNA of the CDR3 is TGTGCCAGCAGTCTGAGGGACCAGGGAAATCAGCCCCAGCATTTT. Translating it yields CASSLRDQGNQPQHF.

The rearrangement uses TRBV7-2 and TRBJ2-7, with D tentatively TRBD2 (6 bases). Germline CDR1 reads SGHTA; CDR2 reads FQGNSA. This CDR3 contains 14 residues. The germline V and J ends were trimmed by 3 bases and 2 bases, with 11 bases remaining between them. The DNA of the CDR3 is TGTGCCAGCAGCTTTAGCGCGGGGACCTACGAGCAGTACTTC. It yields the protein CASSFSAGTYEQYF. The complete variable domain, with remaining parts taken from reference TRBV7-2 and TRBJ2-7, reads GAGVSQSPSNKVTEKGKDVELRCDPISGHTALYWYRQSLGQGLEFLIYFQGNSAPDKSGLPSDRFSAERTGGSVSTLTIQRTQQEDSAVYLCASSFSAGTYEQYFGPGTRLTVT.

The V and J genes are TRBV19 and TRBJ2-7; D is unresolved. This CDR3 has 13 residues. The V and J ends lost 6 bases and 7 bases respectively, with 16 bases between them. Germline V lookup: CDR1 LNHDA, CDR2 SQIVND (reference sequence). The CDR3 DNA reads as TGTGCCAGTAGCGCGGTCACTATGGGAGAGCAGTACTTC. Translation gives CASSAVTMGEQYF.

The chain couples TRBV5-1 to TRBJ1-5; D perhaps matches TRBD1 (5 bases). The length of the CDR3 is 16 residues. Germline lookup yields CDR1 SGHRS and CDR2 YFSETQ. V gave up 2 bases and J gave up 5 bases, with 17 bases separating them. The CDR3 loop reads CASSFEPLTQDQPQHF. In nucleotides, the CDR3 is TGCGCCAGCAGCTTCGAACCACTTACACAGGATCAGCCCCAGCATTTT. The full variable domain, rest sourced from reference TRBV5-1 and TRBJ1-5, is KAGVTQTPRYLIKTRGQQVTLSCSPISGHRSVSWYQQTPGQGLQFLFEYFSETQRNKGNFPGRFSGRQFSNSRSEMNVSTLELGDSALYLCASSFEPLTQDQPQHFGDGTRLSIL.

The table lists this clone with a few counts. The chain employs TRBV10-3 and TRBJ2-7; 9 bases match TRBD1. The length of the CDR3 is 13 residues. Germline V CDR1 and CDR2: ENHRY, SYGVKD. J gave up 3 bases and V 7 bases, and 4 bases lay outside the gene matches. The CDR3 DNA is TGTGCCATCACCGAGACAGGGGGCTACGAGCAGTACTTC. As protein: CAITETGGYEQYF.

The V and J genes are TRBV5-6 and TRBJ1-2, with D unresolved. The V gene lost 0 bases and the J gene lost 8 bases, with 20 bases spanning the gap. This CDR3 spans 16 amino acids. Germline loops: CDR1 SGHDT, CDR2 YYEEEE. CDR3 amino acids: CASSLVSDLLFDGYTF. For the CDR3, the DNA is TGTGCCAGCAGCTTGGTATCCGACCTACTATTCGACGGCTACACCTTC.

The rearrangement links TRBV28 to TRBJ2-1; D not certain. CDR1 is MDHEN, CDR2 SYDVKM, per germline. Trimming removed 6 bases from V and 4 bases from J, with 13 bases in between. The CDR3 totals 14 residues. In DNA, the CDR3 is TGTGCCAGCAGCCTCGGCGGCCTTTACAATGAGCAGTTCTTC. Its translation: CASSLGGLYNEQFF.

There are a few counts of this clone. CDR3: CASRGSRDTLHF. DNA of the CDR3: TGTGCCAGCAGGGGATCTAGGGACACCTTACATTTT. The chain employs TRBV28 and TRBJ1-5; tentatively, D is TRBD1 (6 bases). The V end lost 6 bases, the J end lost 16 bases, and 19 bases lay between the germline ends. The CDR3 loop spans 12 amino acids. Germline V lookup: CDR1 MDHEN, CDR2 SYDVKM. Based on the CDR3 plus reference TRBV28 and TRBJ1-5, the full variable domain is DVKVTQSSRYLVKRTGEKVFLECVQDMDHENMFWYRQDPGLGLRLIYFSYDVKMKEKGDIPEGYSVSREKKERFSLILESASTNQTSMYLCASRGSRDTLHFGDGTRLSIL.

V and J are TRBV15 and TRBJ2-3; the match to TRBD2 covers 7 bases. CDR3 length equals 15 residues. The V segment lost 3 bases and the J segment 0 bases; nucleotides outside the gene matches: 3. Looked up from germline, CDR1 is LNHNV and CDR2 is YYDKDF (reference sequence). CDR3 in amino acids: CATSSTGRSTDTQYF. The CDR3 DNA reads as TGTGCCACCAGCAGCACCGGGAGGAGCACAGATACGCAGTATTTT.